A single sample is the source of the 24 T cell receptor beta chains below, sequenced in a study of metastatic and nonmetastatic thyroid tumors. TCRdb re-clonotyped the PCR reads through MiXCR. The data contain over 50,000 clones, 25% to 30% of them seen just once; the ten biggest clones take up about 16%. Until they underwent thyroid surgery, no patient had received any treatment. The sequencing input was blood. The receptor set was obtained from a female donor with papillary thyroid cancer or a benign thyroid nodule (not recorded which). Some clones in this sample may be carry-over from other donors' samples.

This clone came up once. The CDR3 coding sequence is TGTGCCAGTAGTATAGTTTCGGGGGTTAGCTCCTACGAGCAGTACTTC. Translated: CASSIVSGVSSYEQYF. This chain uses TRBV19 with TRBJ2-7; D is perhaps TRBD2 (6 bases). V was shortened by 1 base and J by 0 bases, with 13 bases between the two germline ends. CDR3 size: 16 residues. Germline V gene sequence: CDR1 LNHDA, CDR2 SQIVND (reference sequence).

On this clone: Different DNA sequences within this sample yield the same CDR3. CDR3 sequence: CASSEAGQGYGYTF. The CDR3 region has the DNA TGTGCCAGCAGTGAAGCGGGACAGGGCTATGGCTACACCTTC. V and J are TRBV2 and TRBJ1-2; 9 nucleotides agree with TRBD1. CDR3 length: 14 residues. V shed 0 bases, J shed 4 bases, and the junction held 0 bases outside the gene matches. Per the germline V gene, CDR1 is SNHLY and CDR2 is FYNNEI.

In this sample, this clone turned up a few times. The rearrangement joins TRBV19 to TRBJ2-1; 7 bases agree with TRBD2. With 7 bases clipped from V and 1 base from J, the junction kept 10 bases outside the gene matches. The CDR3 has 16 residues. CDR1 and CDR2 (germline): LNHDA, SQIVND (reference sequence). The CDR3 protein is CASTDTQRGSYNEQFF. Written as DNA, the CDR3 is TGTGCCAGTACCGATACCCAGCGGGGATCCTACAATGAGCAGTTCTTC.

This clone was picked up a small number of times. This chain connects TRBV18 to TRBJ2-7; TRBD2 matches 10 bases. Germline V CDR1 and CDR2: KGHSH, LQKENI. J was trimmed by 2 bases and V by 3 bases; bases with no gene match: 4. The CDR3 totals 15 residues. The CDR3 reads CASSPGLATTYEQYF. CDR3 DNA sequence: TGTGCCAGCTCACCGGGACTAGCGACCACCTACGAGCAGTACTTC.

This clone was detected only a few times. This chain links TRBV19 with TRBJ1-5; weak D call: TRBD1 (5 bases). The CDR3 has 15 amino acids. The germline V gene has CDR1 LNHDA and CDR2 SQIVND (reference sequence). V lost 3 bases and J 1 base, leaving 10 bases between the germline ends. CDR3 residues: CASSIAGPSNQPQHF. The DNA of the CDR3 is TGTGCCAGTAGTATTGCAGGGCCAAGCAATCAGCCCCAGCATTTT.

This clone was counted a few times. The gene calls are TRBV19 and TRBJ2-7; 8 positions match TRBD2. Germline CDR1 is LNHDA and CDR2 is SQIVND (reference sequence). The CDR3 has 15 residues. The V and J ends lost 3 bases and 4 bases, in that order; junction bases with no gene match: 8. CDR3 DNA: TGTGCCAGTAGTATGACCAGCGGGAGTACTTACGAGCAGTACTTC. Protein sequence: CASSMTSGSTYEQYF. Using reference TRBV19 and TRBJ2-7 for the parts outside the CDR3, the full variable domain is DGGITQSPKYLFRKEGQNVTLSCEQNLNHDAMYWYRQDPGQGLRLIYYSQIVNDFQKGDIAEGYSVSREKKESFPLTVTSAQKNPTAFYLCASSMTSGSTYEQYFGPGTRLTVT.

This clone has a handful of counts. The rearrangement links TRBV10-3 to TRBJ2-2; D gene unclear. The V end lost 7 bases, the J end lost 0 bases, and 9 bases lay between the germline ends. CDR3 length equals 14 residues. Germline V gene data show CDR1 as ENHRY and CDR2 as SYGVKD. The CDR3 DNA follows: TGTGCCATCAAGGGCAGGTCGAACACCGGGGAGCTGTTTTTT. This codes for CAIKGRSNTGELFF.

The chain combines TRBV5-1 with TRBJ2-7; D may be TRBD1 (6 bases). CDR1 and CDR2 (germline): SGHRS, YFSETQ. This CDR3 spans 14 amino acids. V dropped 3 bases and J dropped 3 bases, with 13 bases sitting between them. DNA for the CDR3: TGCGCCAGCAGCTACGGGACACTGGTCTACGAGCAGTACTTC. Its translation is CASSYGTLVYEQYF.

This clone occurred a few times. The chain is built from TRBV6-1 and TRBJ2-1; TRBD2 aligns across 10 bases. The V and J ends lost 3 bases and 2 bases, in that order; junction bases with no gene match: 7. Germline V lookup: CDR1 MNHNS, CDR2 SASEGT. The CDR3 has 17 amino acids. CDR3 bases: TGTGCCAGCAGTGAGGCTAGCGGGAGTAACGCCTACAATGAGCAGTTCTTC. As protein: CASSEASGSNAYNEQFF.

The chain combines TRBV6-1 with TRBJ2-7; 8 nucleotides match TRBD2. CDR3 size: 15 residues. CDR1 and CDR2 from the germline V gene are MNHNS and SASEGT. The V gene end was trimmed by 3 bases and the J gene end by 2 bases; junction bases not matched to a gene: 6. The CDR3 sequence: CASSEVTSVPYEQYF. The DNA for the CDR3 is TGTGCCAGCAGTGAGGTGACTAGCGTTCCCTACGAGCAGTACTTC.

This clone was seen a handful of times. The CDR3 region has the DNA TGTGCCAGCAGTTTACCCTCCCCGGGTTGGCTGTTTTTT. This sequence encodes CASSLPSPGWLFF. This rearrangement joins TRBV28 to TRBJ2-2; no clear D. Trimming left V 2 bases short and J 13 bases short, with 14 bases between. From germline, CDR1 is MDHEN and CDR2 SYDVKM. The CDR3 contains 13 residues.

This clone was seen a handful of times. This sequence joins TRBV7-6 and TRBJ2-1; 13 bases agree with TRBD2. The CDR3 is made up of 19 amino acids. Germline values: CDR1 SGHVS, CDR2 FNYEAQ. The J segment lost 4 bases and the V segment lost 2 bases, leaving 11 bases of the junction unmatched. CDR3 loop: CASSLYTGTSGTRYNEQFF. The CDR3 bases are TGTGCCAGCAGCTTATATACTGGGACTAGCGGGACTCGGTACAATGAGCAGTTCTTC.

This clone was seen more than once but under ten times. The chain couples TRBV28 to TRBJ2-7; D uncertain. Trimming took off 0 bases at V and 2 bases at J, with 8 bases between the two ends. The CDR3 runs to 14 residues. CDR1 MDHEN and CDR2 SYDVKM come from the germline V gene. CDR3 protein: CASSLWSGTYEQYF. In DNA form, the CDR3 reads TGTGCCAGCAGTTTATGGAGTGGCACCTACGAGCAGTACTTC.

This clone has more than one count but fewer than ten. The V gene is TRBV6-1, the J gene TRBJ1-1; D unclear. Trimming shortened V by 5 bases and J by 5 bases, and 18 bases separated the two germline ends. The germline V gene encodes CDR1 MNHNS and CDR2 SASEGT. This CDR3 has 15 residues. The CDR3 coding sequence is TGTGCCAGCAGTCATGTCGGACCGGACGGAACTGAAGCTTTCTTT. This codes for CASSHVGPDGTEAFF.

This clone came up many times. The CDR3 region has the DNA TGTGCCAGCAGCTTAGACTTTACAGGGGCCGGGCAGTTCTTC. Its translation is CASSLDFTGAGQFF. V and J are TRBV11-3 and TRBJ2-1, with 7 bases matching TRBD1. Germline values: CDR1 SGHNT, CDR2 YENEEA. This CDR3 has 14 residues. J lost 12 bases, V lost 0 bases, and 8 bases had no gene match.

This sequence joins TRBV20-1 and TRBJ2-7; D could derive from TRBD1 or TRBD2 (5 bases each). The CDR3 length is 13 residues. Trimming cost V 4 bases and J 6 bases, with 16 bases left between them. The germline CDR1 and CDR2 sequences are DFQATT and SNEGSKA (reference sequence). The CDR3 region has the DNA TGCAGTGCTAACCGGGACGTCACCGTCGAGCAGTACTTC. Amino acid sequence: CSANRDVTVEQYF.

The chain employs TRBV20-1 and TRBJ2-3; 7 bases agree with TRBD2. Germline assignment: CDR1 DFQATT and CDR2 SNEGSKA (reference sequence). V was pared by 5 bases and J by 0 bases, with 2 bases of the junction left unmatched. The CDR3 spans 13 residues. In nucleotides, the CDR3 is TGCAGTGCTCAGCGGGATAGCACAGATACGCAGTATTTT. Translation: CSAQRDSTDTQYF.

The rearrangement links TRBV30 to TRBJ1-1; D gene unclear. CDR1 and CDR2 (germline): GTSNPN, SVGIG (reference sequence). Trimming cost V 0 bases and J 5 bases, with 10 bases left between them. CDR3 size: 13 residues. This CDR3 is CAWSVQAGTEAFF. In nucleotides, the CDR3 is TGTGCCTGGAGTGTGCAGGCGGGGACTGAAGCTTTCTTT.

This clone was recorded at least ten times. The V and J genes are TRBV20-1 and TRBJ2-4, with 10 positions matching TRBD1. The ends lost 6 bases at V and 8 bases at J; junction bases unmatched: 10. The CDR3 is 14 amino acids. The germline gives CDR1 DFQATT, CDR2 SNEGSKA (reference sequence). In DNA, the CDR3 is TGCAGTGCCACCCAAGGACAGGGGGACTACATTCAGTACTTC. Residues: CSATQGQGDYIQYF.

This clone was found a few times. A much more abundant neighbour one base away suggests this may be a read error. Additional DNA sequences in this sample encode the identical CDR3. This sequence joins TRBV24-1 and TRBJ2-3, with D possibly being TRBD1 (7 bases). V was trimmed by 5 bases and J by 4 bases, leaving 15 bases between them. This CDR3 is 15 amino acids long. Germline loops: CDR1 KGHDR, CDR2 SFDVKD. The DNA of the CDR3 is TGTGCCACCAGTGGGCGGGGCAGGGGGTCAGATACGCAGTATTTT. Protein product: CATSGRGRGSDTQYF.

The chain joins TRBV6-1 to TRBJ2-2; D is unclear. The CDR3 spans 12 residues. The V gene's germline CDR1 is MNHNS and CDR2 SASEGT. V lost 8 bases, J lost 6 bases, and 10 bases lay in between. The CDR3 nucleotides read TGTGCCAGCGGACCGGGCCCCGGGGAGCTGTTTTTT. This gives the protein CASGPGPGELFF.

This clone came up a few times. The chain carries TRBV5-1 and TRBJ2-1; 7 bases are shared with TRBD2. CDR1 and CDR2 (germline): SGHRS, YFSETQ. This CDR3 spans 17 amino acids. V was clipped by 5 bases and J by 4 bases; unmatched bases: 15. The CDR3 region is CASRRRELGGRYNEQFF. CDR3 DNA sequence: TGCGCCAGCAGACGCCGAGAGTTGGGCGGGAGATACAATGAGCAGTTCTTC.

The table lists this clone with a few counts. The gene calls are TRBV6-1 and TRBJ2-6; TRBD1 agrees at 7 bases. The CDR3 length is 15 residues. V dropped 6 bases and J dropped 4; count of bases not matched to a gene: 6. CDR1 and CDR2 from the germline V gene are MNHNS and SASEGT. The DNA for the CDR3 is TGTGCCAGCAGAACAGGGGCCGGCGGGGCCAACGTCCTGACTTTC. Protein: CASRTGAGGANVLTF.

There are a few counts of this clone. V and J are TRBV6-5 and TRBJ2-7; no clear D. V dropped 7 bases and J dropped 6 bases, with 31 bases sitting between them. Germline loops: CDR1 MNHEY, CDR2 SVGAGI. The CDR3 spans 18 residues. The chain's CDR3 is CASTPPRASRFIGSEQYF. CDR3 nucleotides: TGTGCCAGCACCCCGCCCCGGGCCTCTAGATTTATAGGCTCCGAGCAGTACTTC.